What follows are 22 T cell receptor beta chains derived from one specimen sequenced in a study of radiation and T cells in renal cell carcinoma. Time point of the sample: blood 4 weeks post-SBRT, at nephrectomy. The treatment denotes: 15 Gy SBRT to primary tumor, nephrectomy 4 weeks later. Some clones are missing from TCRdb's copy, which holds only in-frame ones; the method was immunoSEQ multiplex PCR. The table includes approximately 170,000 clones, around 90% detected once. The sequencing used blood, collected from a patient whose treatment included radiotherapy and nephrectomy. These TCRs come from a woman in her fifties or sixties with renal cell carcinoma.

Comment on this clone: The germline gene is not matched at one end of the junction; a read error may be the cause. The chain uses TRBV7-7 and TRBJ2-7; 8 nucleotides line up with TRBD1. Looked up from germline, CDR1 is SSHAT and CDR2 is FNYEAQ (reference sequence). The length of the CDR3 is 15 residues. CDR3: CASSLNRGSDYEQYF. DNA for the CDR3: TGTGCTAGCAGCTTGAACAGGGGGTCCGACTACGAGCAGTACTTC.

The chain joins TRBV6-5 to TRBJ2-5; TRBD1 matches at 8 bases. Germline assignment: CDR1 MNHEY and CDR2 SVGAGI. J was trimmed by 5 bases and V by 6 bases; bases with no gene match: 8. The CDR3 contains 14 residues. CDR3 sequence reads: CASSRTGRRETQYF. Written as DNA, the CDR3 is TGTGCCAGCAGCCGGACAGGGCGCAGGGAGACCCAGTACTTC.

The chain carries TRBV14 and TRBJ1-1; TRBD1 is a possible D gene (6 bases). The CDR3 runs to 14 residues. V lost 0 bases, J lost 11 bases, and 16 bases lay in between. Germline V gene data show CDR1 as SGHDN and CDR2 as FVKESK. The CDR3: CASSQDVISGGAFF. In DNA, the CDR3 is TGTGCCAGCAGCCAAGATGTGATCTCTGGGGGCGCTTTCTTT.

The CDR3 loop reads CSASRDTQYF. For the CDR3, the DNA is TGCAGTGCTAGTCGTGATACGCAGTATTTT. The rearrangement joins TRBV20-1 to TRBJ2-3, with D unclear. V was cut by 3 bases and J by 6 bases, with 4 bases left in between. The CDR3 totals 10 residues. Germline CDR1 DFQATT, CDR2 SNEGSKA (reference sequence).

This sequence joins TRBV6-4 and TRBJ1-6; the D is unclear. V was trimmed by 8 bases and J by 0 bases, leaving 23 bases between them. CDR1 is MRHNA, CDR2 SNTAGT, per germline. The CDR3 loop spans 19 amino acids. The CDR3 spells CASGSLGAKASSYNSPLHF. DNA of the CDR3: TGTGCCAGCGGAAGCTTGGGAGCAAAGGCTAGCTCCTATAATTCACCCCTCCACTTT.

The genes are TRBV6-6 and TRBJ2-5; possibly TRBD1 or TRBD2 for D (5 bases each). The V and J ends lost 10 bases and 4 bases respectively, with 22 bases between them. This CDR3 is built from 15 residues. CDR1 and CDR2 (germline): MNHNY, SVGAGI (reference sequence). The CDR3 is CATLGADTARETQYF. The CDR3 coding sequence is TGTGCCACCCTCGGGGCCGATACCGCGAGAGAGACCCAGTACTTC.

The chain combines TRBV7-9 with TRBJ1-1; a weak D match, TRBD1 (6 bases). Per germline, CDR1 SEHNR and CDR2 FQNEAQ (reference sequence). V was trimmed by 1 base and J by 10 bases, leaving 13 bases between them. CDR3 length: 13 amino acids. The CDR3 bases are TGTGCCAGCAGCTTAGTTTGGGGGCTCGGAGCTTTCTTT. Its protein is CASSLVWGLGAFF.

The chain is built from TRBV29-1 and TRBJ1-2, with a weak D call TRBD1 (5 bases). Per the germline V gene, CDR1 is SQVTM and CDR2 is ANQGSEA. The CDR3 is 12 residues long. Deletions cut 5 bases from V and 3 bases from J, with 10 bases between. The CDR3 nucleotides are TGCAGCGTTAAGGACACCTACTATGGCTACACCTTC. Translation: CSVKDTYYGYTF.

The chain uses TRBV28 and TRBJ1-2, with 8 bases fitting TRBD1. V lost 7 bases to trimming and J lost 0 bases; unmatched junction nucleotides: 1. The CDR3 runs to 13 residues. The germline V gene encodes CDR1 MDHEN and CDR2 SYDVKM. The CDR3 DNA reads as TGTGCCAGCATGGACAGGGCTAACTATGGCTACACCTTC. As protein: CASMDRANYGYTF.

The chain is built from TRBV18 and TRBJ1-3; possibly TRBD1 for D (6 bases). V dropped 2 bases and J dropped 4 bases, with 15 bases sitting between them. The CDR3 loop spans 16 amino acids. Germline assignment: CDR1 KGHSH and CDR2 LQKENI. The CDR3 is CASSPSLTGSGNTIYF. In DNA, the CDR3 is TGTGCCAGCTCACCATCTTTAACAGGGTCGGGAAACACCATATATTTT.

The J gene is TRBJ1-5, the V gene TRBV6-5; 7 bases map to TRBD1. The length of the CDR3 is 15 residues. From germline, CDR1 is MNHEY and CDR2 SVGAGI. The J segment lost 6 bases and the V segment lost 6 bases, leaving 11 bases of the junction unmatched. CDR3 coding DNA: TGTGCCAGCAGCCGCCAAACAGGGGCAGGTCAGCCCCAGCATTTT. This encodes CASSRQTGAGQPQHF.

The chain carries TRBV7-9 and TRBJ2-4, with no clear D. The CDR3 sequence is 13 residues long. Germline V lookup: CDR1 SEHNR, CDR2 FQNEAQ (reference sequence). Trimming left V 8 bases short and J 2 bases short, with 10 bases between. The CDR3 sequence is CASGSATKNIQYF. CDR3 nucleotides: TGTGCCAGCGGATCGGCGACCAAAAACATTCAGTACTTC. The whole variable domain, remainder taken from reference TRBV7-9 and TRBJ2-4, is DTGVSQNPRHKITKRGQNVTFRCDPISEHNRLYWYRQTLGQGPEFLTYFQNEAQLEKSRLLSDRFSAERPKGSFSTLEIQRTEQGDSAMYLCASGSATKNIQYFGAGTRLSVL.

This clone came up once. The chain employs TRBV6-5 and TRBJ2-3; no firm D call. The CDR3 has 14 residues. V dropped 2 bases and J dropped 2 bases, with 8 bases sitting between them. Germline CDR1 reads MNHEY; CDR2 reads SVGAGI. CDR3 sequence reads: CASSYPPNTDTQYF. In nucleotides, the CDR3 is TGTGCCAGCAGTTACCCCCCTAACACAGATACGCAGTATTTT.

This clone was picked up one time. The chain carries TRBV6-5 and TRBJ1-1; D remains ambiguous. Germline V gene lookup returns CDR1 MNHEY and CDR2 SVGAGI. V was shortened by 6 bases and J by 8 bases, with 13 bases between the two germline ends. The CDR3 has 12 residues. CDR3 amino acids: CASRPTGREAFF. As DNA, the CDR3 is TGTGCCAGCAGACCCACGGGGAGGGAAGCTTTCTTT.

The chain uses TRBV7-6 and TRBJ1-2, with no clear D. V was pared by 5 bases and J by 4 bases, with 23 bases between. Germline V CDR1 and CDR2: SGHVS, FNYEAQ. The CDR3 spans 17 residues. CDR3 coding DNA: TGTGCCAGCAGCCCGAATACTAGGCAGGCTAGCGCCTATGGCTACACCTTC. Translated, it gives CASSPNTRQASAYGYTF.

This chain links TRBV5-1 with TRBJ2-7; 10 bases agree with TRBD1. V shed 4 bases, J shed 3 bases, and the junction held 16 bases outside the gene matches. Germline lookup yields CDR1 SGHRS and CDR2 YFSETQ. The CDR3 has 18 residues. CDR3 sequence (DNA): TGCGCCAGCAGCATCCGGGACAGGGGATTCAGTTGGGGCTACGAGCAGTACTTC. Amino acid sequence: CASSIRDRGFSWGYEQYF. Full variable domain (outside the CDR3, taken from reference TRBV5-1 and TRBJ2-7): KAGVTQTPRYLIKTRGQQVTLSCSPISGHRSVSWYQQTPGQGLQFLFEYFSETQRNKGNFPGRFSGRQFSNSRSEMNVSTLELGDSALYLCASSIRDRGFSWGYEQYFGPGTRLTVT.

This sequence joins TRBV21-1 and TRBJ1-2. TRBV21-1 is a pseudogene segment. There are 15 residues in the CDR3. The CDR3 here is CASSKGTVDNYGYTF. As DNA, the CDR3 is TGTGCCAGCAGCAAAGGGACTGTGGATAACTATGGCTACACCTTC.

The chain carries TRBV6-6 and TRBJ1-4, with D possibly matching TRBD1 (6 bases). With 6 bases removed from V and 4 bases from J, the gap between germline ends came to 12 bases. Germline CDR1 and CDR2: MNHNY and SVGAGI (reference sequence). There are 14 residues in the CDR3. The CDR3 nucleotides read TGTGCCAGCAGCGACAGGAAGCTTAATGAAAAACTGTTTTTT. Translated, it gives CASSDRKLNEKLFF.

The chain links TRBV19 to TRBJ1-2; 7 bases are shared with TRBD1. Per the germline V gene, CDR1 is LNHDA and CDR2 is SQIVND (reference sequence). This CDR3 is built from 14 residues. The V and J ends lost 1 base and 2 bases, in that order; junction bases with no gene match: 1. Here the CDR3 reads CASSIGQGNYGYTF. The CDR3 DNA is TGTGCCAGTAGTATAGGACAGGGAAACTATGGCTACACCTTC.

The rearrangement links TRBV7-8 to TRBJ1-3; D ambiguous. CDR1 SGHVS and CDR2 FQNEAQ come from the germline V gene. The CDR3 consists of 13 residues. The ends were cut back, 4 bases at V and 4 bases at J, with 8 bases in the middle. The CDR3 spells CASSYGSGNTIYF. The CDR3 coding sequence is TGTGCCAGCAGCTATGGCTCGGGAAACACCATATATTTT.

The V call is TRBV19, the J call TRBJ1-3; D perhaps matches TRBD1 (6 bases). The length of the CDR3 is 15 residues. The germline CDR1 and CDR2 sequences are LNHDA and SQIVND (reference sequence). Trimming cost V 1 base and J 5 bases, with 12 bases left between them. This CDR3 reads CASSIGRGARNTIYF. In DNA form, the CDR3 reads TGTGCCAGTAGTATAGGTCGGGGGGCAAGAAACACCATATATTTT.

This chain joins TRBV10-3 and TRBJ1-6, with no clear D. Trimming removed 7 bases at V and 2 bases at J, with 9 bases between. The CDR3 is 14 amino acids. Per germline, CDR1 ENHRY and CDR2 SYGVKD. The CDR3 protein is CAITPGPYNSPLHF. The DNA for the CDR3 is TGTGCCATCACCCCCGGGCCCTATAATTCACCCCTCCACTTT.